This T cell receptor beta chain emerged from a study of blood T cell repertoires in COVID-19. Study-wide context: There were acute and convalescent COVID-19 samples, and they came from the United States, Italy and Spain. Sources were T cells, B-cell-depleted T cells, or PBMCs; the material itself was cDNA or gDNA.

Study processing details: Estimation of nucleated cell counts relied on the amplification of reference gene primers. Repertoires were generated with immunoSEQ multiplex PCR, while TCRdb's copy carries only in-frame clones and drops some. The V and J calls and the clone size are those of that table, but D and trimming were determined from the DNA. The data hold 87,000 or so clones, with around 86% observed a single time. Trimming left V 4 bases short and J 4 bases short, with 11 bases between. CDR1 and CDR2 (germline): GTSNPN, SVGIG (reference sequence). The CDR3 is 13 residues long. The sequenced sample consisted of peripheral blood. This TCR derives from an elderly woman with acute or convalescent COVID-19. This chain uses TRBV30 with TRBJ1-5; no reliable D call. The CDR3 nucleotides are TGTGCCTGGAATCTGGAGGTTAATCAGCCCCAGCATTTT. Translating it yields CAWNLEVNQPQHF.